This T cell receptor beta chain was identified in a study of T cells expressing NK-cell markers. This CDR3 has 13 residues. The germline CDR1 and CDR2 sequences are DFQATT and SNEGSKA (reference sequence). TCRdb reanalyzed the 5' RACE reads and collapses them to one entry per CDR3 protein, without DNA. The data include over 250,000 distinct CDR3 sequences; the top ten clones carry 4% to 5%. The sample comprised blood T cells: a sorted CD56 or NKG2C T cell subset, CD4+ or CD8+ T cells, or bulk PBMC T cells (not recorded which). The sequence was collected from a woman aged 18 to 75 in good health. The V call is TRBV20-1, the J call TRBJ2-3; TCRdb's D gene call, TRBD2, goes unchecked for lack of DNA. The CDR3 sequence is CSGLAGSTDTQYF.